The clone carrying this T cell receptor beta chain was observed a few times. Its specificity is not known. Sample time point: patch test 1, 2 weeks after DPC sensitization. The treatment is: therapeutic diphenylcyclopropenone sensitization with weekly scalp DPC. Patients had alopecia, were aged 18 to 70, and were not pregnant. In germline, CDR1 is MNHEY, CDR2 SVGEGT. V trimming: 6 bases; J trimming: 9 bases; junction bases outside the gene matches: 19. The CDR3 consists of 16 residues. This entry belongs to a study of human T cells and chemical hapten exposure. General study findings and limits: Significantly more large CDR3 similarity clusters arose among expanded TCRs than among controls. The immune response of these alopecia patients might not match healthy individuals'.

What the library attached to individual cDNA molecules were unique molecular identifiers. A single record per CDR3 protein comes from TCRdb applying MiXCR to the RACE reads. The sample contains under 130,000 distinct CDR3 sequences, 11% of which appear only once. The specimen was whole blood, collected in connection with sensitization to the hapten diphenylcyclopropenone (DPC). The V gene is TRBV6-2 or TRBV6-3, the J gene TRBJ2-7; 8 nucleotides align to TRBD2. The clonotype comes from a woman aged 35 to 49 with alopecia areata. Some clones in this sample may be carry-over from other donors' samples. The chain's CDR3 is CASSLGGPGLGTWQYF. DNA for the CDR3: TGTGCCAGCAGCCTCGGAGGACCGGGACTAGGAACTTGGCAGTACTTC.